This TCR beta chain emerged from a study of T-cell reconstitution after alpha-beta-depleted transplantation in children. Only a few counts were recorded for this clonotype. Construction of the TCRbeta library involved unique molecular identifiers. TCRdb re-called the PCR reads through MiXCR, storing one row per CDR3 protein. The sample yields fewer than 90,000 distinct CDR3 sequences, 6% to 8% seen once. Unmatched junction bases numbered 10, after V lost 0 bases and J lost 0 bases. This CDR3 comprises 19 residues. The TCR was taken from a human donor who donated a stem cell graft to a child with acute lymphoblastic leukemia. This chain joins TRBV23-1 and TRBJ1-5; 8 bases align to TRBD1. TRBV23-1 is sorted into the ORF group, with uncertain function. The sample in question was PBMCs from the stem cell graft donor, obtained from the stem cell graft. CDR3 protein: CASSQSSQGAHYSNQPQHF. CDR3 DNA sequence: TGCGCCAGCAGTCAATCGAGCCAGGGGGCCCATTATAGCAATCAGCCCCAGCATTTT.